By share, the clone carrying this T cell receptor beta chain ranks as medium-sized. This sample is part of a study of T cells generated in artificial thymic organoids. V was trimmed by 1 base and J by 2 bases, leaving 9 bases between them. Per the germline V gene, CDR1 is SGHTA and CDR2 is FQGNSA. CDR3 length: 15 residues. Reverse primers in the TRAC or TRBC constant regions drove separate semi-nested PCRs for TCRalpha and TCRbeta. TCRdb itself ran the 5' RACE reads through MiXCR, one entry per CDR3 protein. The sample lists over 6,500 distinct CDR3 sequences; around 18% were seen once. The sequence was obtained from a human donor who gave cord blood stem cells for thymic organoid culture, a cardiac surgery patient who gave postnatal thymus, or a blood donor (not recorded which). This sequence joins TRBV7-2 and TRBJ1-5; D gene ambiguous. The sequencing sample was made of naive CD8+ T cells from the thymus. The subset denotes: CD3+TCRalphabeta+CD8SP T cells; for blood, CD45RO-CCR7+ naive CD8+ T cells. The CDR3 DNA reads as TGTGCCAGCAGCTTAGGTTTCCGGGGCAATCAGCCCCAGCATTTT. It encodes CASSLGFRGNQPQHF. The variable domain in full, with the rest retrieved from reference TRBV7-2 and TRBJ1-5, is GAGVSQSPSNKVTEKGKDVELRCDPISGHTALYWYRQSLGQGLEFLIYFQGNSAPDKSGLPSDRFSAERTGGSVSTLTIQRTQQEDSAVYLCASSLGFRGNQPQHFGDGTRLSIL.